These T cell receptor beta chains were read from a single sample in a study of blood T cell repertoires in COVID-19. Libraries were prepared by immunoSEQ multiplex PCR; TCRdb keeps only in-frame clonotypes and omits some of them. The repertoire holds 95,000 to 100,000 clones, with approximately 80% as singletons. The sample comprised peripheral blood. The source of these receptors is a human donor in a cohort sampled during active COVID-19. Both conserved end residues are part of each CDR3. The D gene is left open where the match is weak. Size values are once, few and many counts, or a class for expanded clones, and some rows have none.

CASSLAPRRVNTEAFF	TGTGCCAGCAGCTTAGCCCCACGTCGAGTAAACACTGAAGCTTTCTTT	NA	TRBV11-2	TRBJ1-1	NA
CASSPIKELFF	TGTGCCAGCTCACCAATCAAGGAGCTGTTTTTT	NA	TRBV18	TRBJ2-2	NA
CASSHVSDRGYEQYF	TGTGCCAGCAGCCACGTGTCGGACAGGGGTTACGAGCAGTACTTC	TRBD1	TRBV14	TRBJ2-7	NA
CASSPTDSNQPQHF	TGTGCCAGCAGCCCGACAGATAGCAATCAGCCCCAGCATTTT	NA	TRBV11-2	TRBJ1-5	once
CASSPEGLAGGTDTQYF	TGTGCCAGCTCACCCGAAGGACTAGCGGGGGGCACAGATACGCAGTATTTT	TRBD2	TRBV18	TRBJ2-3	NA
CASSPRWRGNTEAFF	TGTGCCAGCAGCCCCCGTTGGAGGGGGAACACTGAAGCTTTCTTT	NA	TRBV5-8	TRBJ1-1	NA
CSVETTDTQYF	TGCAGCGTGGAGACTACAGATACGCAGTATTTT	NA	TRBV29-1	TRBJ2-3	NA
CASGLVVGRLNTEAFF	TGTGCTAGTGGTTTGGTCGTGGGCCGGTTGAACACTGAAGCTTTCTTT	NA	TRBV12-5	TRBJ1-1	NA
CASSGSYPYSPLHF	TGTGCCAGCAGTGGCTCATATCCGTATTCACCCCTCCACTTT	NA	TRBV6-2/TRBV6-3	TRBJ1-6	NA
CASSPILGTGSYEQFF	TGTGCCAGCAGCCCGATCCTCGGGACAGGGTCCTATGAGCAGTTCTTC	TRBD1	TRBV14	TRBJ2-1	NA
CASSIAGVRAYGYTF	TGTGCCAGCAGTATAGCCGGAGTCAGGGCCTATGGCTACACCTTC	NA	TRBV28	TRBJ1-2	few
CASSQPGLDNEQFF	TGCGCCAGCAGCCAACCGGGACTCGACAATGAGCAGTTCTTC	NA	TRBV5-1	TRBJ2-1	NA
CASTWTSGTETQYF	TGCGCCAGCACCTGGACTAGCGGGACGGAGACCCAGTACTTC	TRBD2	TRBV5-1	TRBJ2-5	NA
CASSTGGGNTEAFF	TGTGCCAGTAGTACCGGCGGGGGGAACACTGAAGCTTTCTTT	NA	TRBV19	TRBJ1-1	once
CAISDPPSGGANEQFF	TGTGCCATCAGTGACCCCCCTAGCGGGGGGGCCAATGAGCAGTTCTTC	TRBD2	TRBV10-3	TRBJ2-1	NA
CATATGGRKAFF	TGTGCCACTGCAACAGGGGGCAGGAAAGCTTTCTTT	TRBD1	TRBV19	TRBJ1-1	NA
CASIGTGLFMPQHF	TGTGCCAGCATTGGGACAGGGCTTTTTATGCCCCAGCATTTT	TRBD1	TRBV6-5	TRBJ1-5	NA
CASTPSGGEPGELFF	TGTGCCAGCACTCCCAGCGGGGGTGAACCCGGGGAGCTGTTTTTT	TRBD2	TRBV7-8	TRBJ2-2	NA
CAISVRPIDEQFF	TGTGCCATCAGTGTCCGTCCTATCGATGAGCAGTTCTTC	NA	TRBV10-3	TRBJ2-1	many
CASSPPIQDRRYNEQFF	TGTGCCAGCTCACCACCGATTCAGGACAGGCGATACAATGAGCAGTTCTTC	TRBD1	TRBV18	TRBJ2-1	NA
CASSDRASATYEQYF	TGTGCCAGCAGCGACCGTGCTAGCGCGACCTACGAGCAGTACTTC	NA	TRBV6-6	TRBJ2-7	NA
CASSQARDRGSFF	TGTGCCAGCAGCCAAGCTCGGGACAGGGGTTCCTTCTTT	TRBD1	TRBV3-1/TRBV3-2	TRBJ1-1	NA
CASSTGQPNTGELFF	TGCGCCAGCAGCACCGGACAGCCCAACACCGGGGAGCTGTTTTTT	NA	TRBV5-1	TRBJ2-2	NA
CASSLGGAGSDTEAFF	TGTGCCAGCAGCTTAGGGGGCGCGGGAAGCGACACTGAAGCTTTCTTT	NA	TRBV7-2	TRBJ1-1	NA
CASSSQGAQGEKLFF	TGTGCCAGCAGCTCCCAGGGGGCGCAGGGTGAAAAACTGTTTTTT	TRBD1	TRBV7-2	TRBJ1-4	NA
CSARDPPSQYF	TGCAGTGCTAGAGATCCCCCCAGCCAGTACTTC	NA	TRBV20-1	TRBJ2-5	NA
CASSQEGTGGNEKLFF	TGCGCCAGCAGCCAAGAAGGGACAGGGGGGAACGAAAAACTGTTTTTT	TRBD1	TRBV4-1	TRBJ1-4	NA
CASSFTTVLAGVSTDTQYF	TGTGCCAGCAGCTTTACAACGGTACTAGCGGGGGTTAGCACAGATACGCAGTATTTT	TRBD2	TRBV7-9	TRBJ2-3	NA
CASSLSSPASGRAWDSEQYF	TGTGCCAGCAGTTTATCGAGTCCCGCTAGCGGGAGGGCCTGGGACTCCGAGCAGTACTTC	TRBD2	TRBV27	TRBJ2-7	NA
CASSLEFAGGNYGYTF	TGCGCCAGCAGCTTGGAGTTTGCAGGGGGTAACTATGGCTACACCTTC	TRBD1	TRBV5-1	TRBJ1-2	NA
CASSYIAGAITGELFF	TGTGCCAGCAGCTACATAGCGGGAGCGATCACCGGGGAGCTGTTTTTT	TRBD2	TRBV7-6	TRBJ2-2	NA
CASSKSNQETQYF	TGTGCCAGCAGCAAATCAAATCAGGAGACCCAGTACTTC	NA	TRBV12-3/TRBV12-4	TRBJ2-5	NA
CSASLNTEAFF	TGCAGTGCTAGCCTCAACACTGAAGCTTTCTTT	NA	TRBV20-1	TRBJ1-1	NA